This T cell receptor beta chain was observed in a study of CD8 T cells in Susac syndrome. Study-level findings and limits: CD4+ T cell repertoires in Susac syndrome lacked clonal expansion.

Sequencing targeted TCR beta in blood CD8+ and CD4+ T cells. Under recently defined diagnostic criteria, the patients with Susac syndrome qualified as having definite or probable disease. With regard to this clonotype: Antigen: not known.

RNA in amounts of about 0.5 to 1 ug was reverse transcribed with random hexamers. TCR beta CDR3 was amplified by immunoSEQ multiplex PCR. This amplification extended across 54 Vbeta and 13 Jbeta segments. Using its own MiXCR run on the immunoSEQ multiplex PCR reads, TCRdb lists one record per CDR3 protein. The sample shows fewer than 200,000 distinct CDR3 sequences, 90% to 95% of them seen only once. This CDR3 has 16 amino acids. The germline V gene encodes CDR1 LGHNA and CDR2 YSLEER. Trimming removed 0 bases from V and 6 bases from J, with 17 bases in between. The gene calls are TRBV4-3 and TRBJ2-5, with TRBD1 as a possible D gene (7 bases). The TCR comes from a human donor with Susac syndrome. The sequencing sample was made of CD4+ T cells from PBMCs. The CDR3 here is CASSQEVGGGAQTQYF. In DNA form, the CDR3 reads TGCGCCAGCAGCCAAGAAGTTGGAGGGGGCGCGCAGACCCAGTACTTC.